The T cell receptor (beta chain) under discussion was sequenced for a study of blood T cell repertoires in COVID-19. This CDR3 spans 14 amino acids. V was shortened by 5 bases and J by 0 bases, with 10 bases between the two germline ends. Germline CDR1 is LGHDT and CDR2 is YNNKEL (reference sequence). The sample holds a few counts of this clone. Using immunoSEQ multiplex PCR, the repertoire was profiled, and TCRdb retains in-frame clones only, with some absent. The repertoire consists of 57,000 or so clones, with roughly 80% occurring once and the leading ten covering roughly 20%. V gene TRBV3-1 (or the pseudogene TRBV3-2) combines with J gene TRBJ1-1; D perhaps matches TRBD1 (6 bases). Material: peripheral blood. The sequence derives from a woman older than 75 with active or convalescent COVID-19. CDR3 DNA: TGTGCCAGCAGCGTTGACAGGTTGAACACTGAAGCTTTCTTT. It is translated as CASSVDRLNTEAFF.